This T cell receptor (beta chain) is from a study of blood T cell repertoires in COVID-19. Study-wide background: Spain, Italy and the United States supplied samples that represented acute and convalescent COVID-19.

This CDR3 is built from 14 residues. Germline V CDR1 and CDR2: MNHNS, SASEGT. The germline V and J ends were trimmed by 3 bases and 5 bases, with 10 bases remaining between them. Original processing methods: Estimation of nucleated cell counts relied on the amplification of reference gene primers. Generated by immunoSEQ multiplex PCR, the TCRdb table keeps only in-frame clones and is missing some. The V and J calls and clone size come from that table; D and trimming were worked out from the DNA. The sample consists of tens of thousands of clones, about 90% of them appearing once. V is TRBV6-1 and J is TRBJ1-4; D call uncertain. The receptor's source is a woman in her 50s with active or convalescent COVID-19. Sequenced sample: peripheral blood. The CDR3 loop is CASSDGALNEKLFF. The CDR3 DNA follows: TGTGCCAGCAGTGATGGTGCGCTGAATGAAAAACTGTTTTTT.